The clone carrying this T cell receptor (beta chain) was seen a few times. The antigen remains undetermined. A second PCR of roughly 7 to 11 cycles used a sample-barcoded 5' primer and a J-beta primer mix. Via MiXCR, TCRdb re-called the 5' RACE reads, giving one row per CDR3 protein. The data hold about 670,000 distinct CDR3 sequences, with 40% to 45% observed a single time. These data originate in a study of blood T cells in healthy people across ages. Broader study findings: Across samples, TCR beta diversity tracked strongly with naive T cell percentage. Changes in expanded clonotypes were possibly confounded, as the CMV status of donors was unknown. The study found more naive CD4+ cells and higher diversity in long-lived than aged donors.

Roughly 9.2 milliliters was the volume of peripheral blood drawn from each donor. The CDR3 runs 15 residues. V shed 3 bases, J shed 8 bases, and the junction held 12 bases outside the gene matches. From germline, CDR1 is GTSNPN and CDR2 SVGIG (reference sequence). Sequencing was done on a sample of blood. The gene calls are TRBV30 and TRBJ1-2, with 10 nucleotides matching TRBD1. This clonotype was sampled from an older man in good health. CDR3: CAWSQRDRGISGYTF. In DNA, the CDR3 is TGTGCCTGGAGCCAACGGGACAGGGGAATATCGGGCTACACCTTC.